This entry concerns a single TCR beta chain. Its antigen is undetermined. This specimen belongs to a study of cytomegalovirus exposure and HLA in healthy donors. Study-wide results and caveats: A later examination showed that TCR association rates differed by HLA locus, with DRB1 most and HLA-C fewest. In a later analysis, a missense DCLRE1C variant was linked to TCR beta V- and J-gene trimming.

Vbeta (60) and Jbeta (13) primers were used in the PCR. Repertoires were generated with immunoSEQ multiplex PCR, while TCRdb's copy carries only in-frame clones and drops some. The sample contains fewer than 200,000 clones, about 82% of which appear only once. The sequence came from a woman in her twenties or thirties in good health and CMV-seropositive. Sequencing used PBMCs.

The CDR3 sequence is CASSPRDRGLDTEAFF. As DNA, the CDR3 is TGTGCCAGCAGCCCTCGGGACAGGGGGCTCGACACTGAAGCTTTCTTT. The rearrangement links TRBV4-2 to TRBJ1-1; 12 bases map to TRBD1. The germline V gene encodes CDR1 LGHNA and CDR2 YNFKEQ. Unmatched junction bases numbered 6, after V lost 4 bases and J lost 3 bases. The CDR3 runs to 16 residues.